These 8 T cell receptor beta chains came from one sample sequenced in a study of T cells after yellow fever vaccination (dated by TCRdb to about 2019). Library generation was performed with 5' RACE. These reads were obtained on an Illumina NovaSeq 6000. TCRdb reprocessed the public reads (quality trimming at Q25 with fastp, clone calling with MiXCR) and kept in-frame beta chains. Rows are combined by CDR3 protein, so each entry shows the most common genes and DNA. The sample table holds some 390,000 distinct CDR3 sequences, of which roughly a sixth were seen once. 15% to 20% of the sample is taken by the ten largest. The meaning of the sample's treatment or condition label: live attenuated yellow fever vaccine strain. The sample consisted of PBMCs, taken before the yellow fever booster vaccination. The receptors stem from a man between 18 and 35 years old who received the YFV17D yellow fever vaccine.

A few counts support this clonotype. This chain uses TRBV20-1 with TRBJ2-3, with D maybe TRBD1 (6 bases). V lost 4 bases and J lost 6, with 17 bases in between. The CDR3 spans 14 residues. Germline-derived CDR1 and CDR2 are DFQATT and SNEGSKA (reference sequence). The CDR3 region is CSANQGKLADTQYF. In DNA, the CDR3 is TGCAGTGCTAATCAGGGGAAGCTAGCCGATACGCAGTATTTT.

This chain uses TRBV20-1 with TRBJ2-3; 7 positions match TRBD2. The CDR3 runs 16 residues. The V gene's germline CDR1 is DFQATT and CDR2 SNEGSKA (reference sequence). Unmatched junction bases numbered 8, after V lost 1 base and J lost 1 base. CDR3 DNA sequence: TGCAGTGCTAGAGGAGTAATGGGACTACGCACAGATACGCAGTATTTT. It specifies CSARGVMGLRTDTQYF.

CDR3 in amino acids: CASSQDSSSYEQYF. Here the CDR3 DNA reads TGCGCCAGCAGCCAGGACAGCAGCTCCTACGAGCAGTACTTC. The chain recombines TRBV4-3 with TRBJ2-7; maybe TRBD1 (6 bases). V gave up 3 bases and J gave up 0 bases, with 9 bases separating them. CDR3 size: 14 residues. Germline CDR1 and CDR2: LGHNA and YSLEER.

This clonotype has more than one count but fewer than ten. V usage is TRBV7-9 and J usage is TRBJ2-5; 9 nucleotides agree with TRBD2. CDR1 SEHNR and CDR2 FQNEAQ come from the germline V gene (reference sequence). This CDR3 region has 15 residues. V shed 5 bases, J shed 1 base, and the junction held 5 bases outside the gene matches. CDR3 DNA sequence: TGTGCCAGCAGCGGCAATAGCGGGAGCCAAGAGACCCAGTACTTC. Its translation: CASSGNSGSQETQYF.

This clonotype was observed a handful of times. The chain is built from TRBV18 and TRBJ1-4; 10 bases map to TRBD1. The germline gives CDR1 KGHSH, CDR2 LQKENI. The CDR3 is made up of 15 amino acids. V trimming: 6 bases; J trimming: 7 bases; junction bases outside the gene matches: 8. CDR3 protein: CASSSGTGDREKLFF. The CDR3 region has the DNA TGTGCCAGCTCGTCCGGGACAGGGGATCGTGAAAAACTGTTTTTT.

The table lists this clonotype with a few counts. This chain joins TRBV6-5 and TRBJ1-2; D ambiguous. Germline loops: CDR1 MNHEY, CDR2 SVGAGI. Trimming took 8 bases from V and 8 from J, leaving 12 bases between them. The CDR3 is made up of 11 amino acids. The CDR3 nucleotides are TGTGCCAGCTCTAACGGAGGAGGCTACACCTTC. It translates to CASSNGGGYTF.

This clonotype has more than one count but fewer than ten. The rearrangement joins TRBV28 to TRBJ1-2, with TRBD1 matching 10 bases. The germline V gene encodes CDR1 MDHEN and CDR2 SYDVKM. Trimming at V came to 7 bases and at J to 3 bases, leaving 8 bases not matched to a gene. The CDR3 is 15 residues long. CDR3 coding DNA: TGTGCCAGCAACATGATAGGACAGGGGGACTATGGCTACACCTTC. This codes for CASNMIGQGDYGYTF.

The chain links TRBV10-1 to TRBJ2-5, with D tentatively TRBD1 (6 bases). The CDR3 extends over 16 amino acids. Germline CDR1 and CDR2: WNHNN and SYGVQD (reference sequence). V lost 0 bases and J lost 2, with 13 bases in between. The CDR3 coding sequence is TGCGCCAGCAGTGAGTCGTTCGGGACATCTCAAGAGACCCAGTACTTC. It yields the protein CASSESFGTSQETQYF.